Here is one T cell receptor beta chain with its context. As yet, its antigen is unknown. Assay: immunoSEQ multiplex PCR; the TCRdb copy retains only in-frame clones and omits some. The sample consists of about 120,000 clones, around 94% of them appearing once. The sample is drawn from a study of siplizumab effects on memory and regulatory T cells. Whole-study results and caveats: Tregs proliferating in siplizumab cultures lacked confirmation of their suppressive function. There were only a minor fraction of alloreactive clones that mapped to unstimulated subsets.

The sequence came from a human donor in good health. Specimen: non-Treg CD4+ T cells sorted from blood.

CDR3 DNA: TGTGCCAGCAGCTCCACAACTGGGGGTAGATCACCCCTCCACTTT. Protein: CASSSTTGGRSPLHF. The J gene is TRBJ1-6, the V gene TRBV7-2, with D possibly TRBD1 on 5 matching bases. Trimming shortened V by 4 bases and J by 10 bases, and 17 bases separated the two germline ends. The CDR3 totals 15 residues. Germline V gene lookup returns CDR1 SGHTA and CDR2 FQGNSA.